The 30 T cell receptor beta chains below were found in one sample sequenced in a study of T cell repertoires in cytomegalovirus infection. Their cognate antigens are unknown. TCRdb reprocessed the reads via MiXCR and lists one record per CDR3 protein. This table holds roughly 500,000 distinct CDR3 sequences, roughly a third found once. The starting material was cultured PBMCs, obtained from culture after CMV antigen stimulation. The receptors were sampled from a human donor in good health (CMV status not recorded). Some clones in this sample may be carry-over from other donors' samples.

The genes are TRBV6-6 and TRBJ1-2; no clear D. This CDR3 has 15 amino acids. The V gene's germline CDR1 is MNHNY and CDR2 SVGAGI (reference sequence). V lost 2 bases to trimming and J lost 0 bases, with 10 bases between them. The CDR3 bases are TGTGCCAGCAGTTACATGGGGTTGGCTAACTATGGCTACACCTTC. Its protein is CASSYMGLANYGYTF.

The V and J genes are TRBV11-2 and TRBJ1-1, with no clear D. The CDR3 extends over 14 amino acids. Germline values: CDR1 SGHAT, CDR2 FQNNGV. V dropped 5 bases and J dropped 1 base, with 11 bases sitting between them. CDR3 sequence reads: CASSQTIKNTEAFF. CDR3 DNA: TGTGCCAGCAGCCAAACGATCAAGAACACTGAAGCTTTCTTT.

This clonotype has a count of ten or more. The chain is built from TRBV12-3 or TRBV12-4 and TRBJ1-2, with 7 bases matching TRBD1. V trimming: 5 bases; J trimming: 4 bases; junction bases outside the gene matches: 10. The CDR3 has 15 residues. The CDR3 nucleotides read TGTGCCAGCAGTCACACCGACAGGGCGGGCTATGGCTACACCTTC. It translates to CASSHTDRAGYGYTF.

The rearrangement links TRBV6-2 or TRBV6-3 to TRBJ2-1, with 8 bases lining up with TRBD2. The V gene end was trimmed by 10 bases and the J gene end by 3 bases; junction bases not matched to a gene: 8. The CDR3 spans 14 residues. CDR1 and CDR2 from the germline V gene are MNHEY and SVGEGT. The CDR3 is CATTSLAGYNEQFF. Here the CDR3 DNA reads TGTGCCACCACCTCCCTAGCGGGCTACAATGAGCAGTTCTTC.

A few counts support this clonotype. This chain links TRBV7-8 with TRBJ2-5, with TRBD1 matching over 9 bases. Germline V gene sequence: CDR1 SGHVS, CDR2 FQNEAQ. The V gene end was trimmed by 5 bases and the J gene end by 6 bases; junction bases not matched to a gene: 7. The CDR3 contains 14 residues. In DNA form, the CDR3 reads TGTGCCAGCAGCCCCAGACAGGGGGAAAAGACCCAGTACTTC. Its translation: CASSPRQGEKTQYF.

The rearrangement uses TRBV6-2 or TRBV6-3 and TRBJ2-1; D is undetermined. CDR1 MNHEY and CDR2 SVGEGT come from the germline V gene. The V end was cut by 2 bases, the J end by 8 bases, with 13 bases between. The CDR3 extends over 14 amino acids. Written as DNA, the CDR3 is TGTGCCAGCAGTTACAGCTGGGCTAACGATGAGCAGTTCTTC. Translated, it gives CASSYSWANDEQFF.

CDR3 in amino acids: CASSTGADTQYF. As DNA, the CDR3 is TGTGCCAGCAGTACGGGAGCAGATACGCAGTATTTT. V and J are TRBV12-3 or TRBV12-4 and TRBJ2-3, with D tentatively TRBD2 (6 bases). V was clipped by 5 bases and J by 4 bases, with 7 bases between them. The CDR3 is made up of 12 amino acids.

This clonotype has only a few counts. The genes are TRBV7-2 and TRBJ1-5; unclear D gene. Germline lookup yields CDR1 SGHTA and CDR2 FQGNSA. This CDR3 region has 15 residues. The germline V and J ends were trimmed by 3 bases and 5 bases, with 14 bases remaining between them. The CDR3: CASSFDGRRDQPQHF. DNA for the CDR3: TGTGCCAGCAGCTTCGACGGGAGGAGGGATCAGCCCCAGCATTTT.

This clonotype showed up just a few times. V usage is TRBV29-1 and J usage is TRBJ2-7, with a possible D match to TRBD2 (5 bases). Trimming cost V 7 bases and J 4 bases, with 11 bases left between them. The germline V gene encodes CDR1 SQVTM and CDR2 ANQGSEA. This CDR3 is built from 11 residues. This CDR3 is CSALSGYEQYV. The DNA of the CDR3 is TGCAGCGCCCTCTCGGGATACGAGCAGTACGTC.

This clonotype was picked up a small number of times. The chain has TRBV7-2 and TRBJ2-3, with a weak D call TRBD2 (5 bases). The CDR3 has 17 amino acids. Trimming took off 5 bases at V and 1 base at J, with 19 bases between the two ends. Germline V lookup: CDR1 SGHTA, CDR2 FQGNSA. The CDR3 DNA sequence: TGTGCCAGCAGCCGTCCTACTATGCTGGAGGGCACAGATACGCAGTATTTT. This encodes CASSRPTMLEGTDTQYF.

In its sample, this clonotype was seen a few times. The chain has TRBV7-8 and TRBJ2-2, with D maybe TRBD2 (5 bases). This CDR3 is built from 15 residues. Trimming pared 5 bases from V and 5 bases from J, leaving 15 bases between. Germline V gene data show CDR1 as SGHVS and CDR2 as FQNEAQ. CDR3 in DNA: TGTGCCAGCAGCCACCGGAGAGGGAATACCGGGGAGCTGTTTTTT. This gives the protein CASSHRRGNTGELFF.

This clonotype was picked up a small number of times. The chain uses TRBV19 and TRBJ1-2; weak D call: TRBD1 (5 bases). V lost 4 bases, J lost 4 bases, and 13 bases lay in between. CDR3 length: 14 amino acids. In germline, CDR1 is LNHDA, CDR2 SQIVND (reference sequence). In nucleotides, the CDR3 is TGTGCCAGTAGTAGAATGACAGTCTCCTATGGCTACACCTTC. Translated: CASSRMTVSYGYTF.

This clonotype appeared a few times. J is TRBJ2-2 and V is TRBV7-2; D may correspond to TRBD1 or TRBD2 (7 bases each). Germline lookup yields CDR1 SGHTA and CDR2 FQGNSA. The CDR3 is 16 amino acids. Trimming removed 4 bases from V and 1 base from J, with 13 bases in between. CDR3 coding DNA: TGTGCCAGCAGCTCCTCAGGGGGGGGGAACACCGGGGAGCTGTTTTTT. It yields the protein CASSSSGGGNTGELFF.

This clonotype was seen many times. The chain uses TRBV7-2 and TRBJ2-1; D call uncertain. Between the trimmed V and J ends, which lost 1 base and 9 bases, there was a span of 10 bases. Germline V gene lookup returns CDR1 SGHTA and CDR2 FQGNSA. This CDR3 region has 13 residues. The CDR3 reads CASSLDGRSEQFF. The CDR3, as DNA: TGTGCCAGCAGCTTAGATGGCCGGTCTGAGCAGTTCTTC. Drawing the rest from reference TRBV7-2 and TRBJ2-1, the complete variable domain is GAGVSQSPSNKVTEKGKDVELRCDPISGHTALYWYRQSLGQGLEFLIYFQGNSAPDKSGLPSDRFSAERTGGSVSTLTIQRTQQEDSAVYLCASSLDGRSEQFFGPGTRLTVL.

This sequence joins TRBV7-2 and TRBJ2-1; 12 bases fit TRBD2. CDR3 length: 16 residues. With 3 bases clipped from V and 12 bases from J, the junction kept 12 bases outside the gene matches. Germline CDR1 and CDR2: SGHTA and FQGNSA. For the CDR3, the DNA is TGTGCCAGCAGCTTCACACCGGGACTAGCGGGCCCTGGGCAGTTCTTC. Translating it yields CASSFTPGLAGPGQFF.

This rearrangement joins TRBV7-9 to TRBJ1-4; TRBD1 might be the D (5 bases). Trimming stripped 8 bases from V and 1 base from J, with 14 bases between. Per germline, CDR1 SEHNR and CDR2 FQNEAQ (reference sequence). This CDR3 comprises 15 residues. CDR3 nucleotides: TGTGCCAGCCGGAGGGACGGCGGAACTAATGAAAAACTGTTTTTT. Protein sequence: CASRRDGGTNEKLFF.

The chain combines TRBV12-3 or TRBV12-4 with TRBJ2-6; D gene ambiguous. V was cut by 3 bases and J by 2 bases, with 5 bases left in between. This CDR3 is 14 amino acids long. In DNA, the CDR3 is TGTGCCAGCAGTTTGAGGACTGGGGCCAACGTCCTGACTTTC. Its protein is CASSLRTGANVLTF.

Many counts were recorded for this clonotype. The chain combines TRBV7-2 with TRBJ1-4; D gene unclear. The CDR3 spans 13 residues. Trimming removed 5 bases at V and 4 bases at J, with 8 bases between. Germline assignment: CDR1 SGHTA and CDR2 FQGNSA. CDR3 loop: CASSPRVNEKLFF. CDR3 sequence (DNA): TGTGCCAGCAGCCCCCGGGTTAATGAAAAACTGTTTTTT.

J is TRBJ2-1 and V is TRBV7-8; the match to TRBD2 covers 7 bases. Trimming cost V 11 bases and J 4 bases; bases outside gene matches: 11. Germline V gene data show CDR1 as SGHVS and CDR2 as FQNEAQ. The CDR3 contains 14 residues. The DNA of the CDR3 is TGTGCCGCCACCAACCCGGGAGGATACAATGAGCAGTTCTTC. Amino acid sequence: CAATNPGGYNEQFF.

This clonotype was counted ten times or more. This chain uses TRBV7-2 with TRBJ1-2; TRBD1 is a possible D gene (6 bases). The CDR3 extends over 15 amino acids. Germline lookup yields CDR1 SGHTA and CDR2 FQGNSA. Trimming took off 4 bases at V and 2 bases at J, with 14 bases between the two ends. The chain's CDR3 is CASSSQRGANYGYTF. As DNA, the CDR3 is TGTGCCAGCAGCTCCCAACGGGGGGCCAACTATGGCTACACCTTC.

CDR3 region: CASNGGIGTEETQYF. The CDR3 DNA reads TGTGCCAGCAATGGTGGTATTGGGACGGAAGAGACCCAGTACTTC. The genes are TRBV28 and TRBJ2-5, with D perhaps given as TRBD1 or TRBD2 (5 bases each). V lost 7 bases, J lost 3 bases, and 18 bases lay in between. Looked up from germline, CDR1 is MDHEN and CDR2 is SYDVKM. There are 15 residues in the CDR3.

This clonotype has a handful of counts. The chain links TRBV2 to TRBJ2-7; 8 bases match TRBD1. This CDR3 contains 15 residues. V lost 7 bases, J lost 0 bases, and 8 bases stayed unmatched. Germline CDR1 reads SNHLY; CDR2 reads FYNNEI. The chain's CDR3 is CASTPDRGSSYEQYF. The DNA of the CDR3 is TGTGCCAGCACTCCTGACAGGGGTAGCTCCTACGAGCAGTACTTC.

The rearrangement joins TRBV7-9 to TRBJ1-6; 9 nucleotides match TRBD1. The CDR3 runs to 17 residues. The V segment lost 2 bases and the J segment 9 bases; nucleotides outside the gene matches: 11. The germline V gene encodes CDR1 SEHNR and CDR2 FQNEAQ (reference sequence). The DNA for the CDR3 is TGTGCCAGCAGCTTATACAGGGGGCTATTAAGGAGTTCACCCCTCCACTTT. Translated, it gives CASSLYRGLLRSSPLHF.

The chain couples TRBV20-1 to TRBJ1-1; no definite D call. Germline V lookup: CDR1 DFQATT, CDR2 SNEGSKA (reference sequence). V gave up 2 bases and J gave up 1 base, with 11 bases separating them. This CDR3 region has 14 residues. This chain's CDR3 is CSARSRVGNTEAFF. DNA for the CDR3: TGCAGTGCTAGAAGTAGGGTGGGGAACACTGAAGCTTTCTTT.

This clonotype was counted ten times or more. The chain is built from TRBV11-3 and TRBJ2-1; the match to TRBD2 covers 14 bases. The CDR3 is made up of 16 amino acids. Trimming removed 6 bases from V and 5 bases from J; junction bases left unmatched: 6. Germline V CDR1 and CDR2: SGHNT, YENEEA. The CDR3 loop reads CASSQTGLAGDNEQFF. Written as DNA, the CDR3 is TGTGCCAGCAGTCAGACGGGACTAGCGGGAGACAATGAGCAGTTCTTC.

The V call is TRBV7-6, the J call TRBJ2-1, with D possibly being TRBD2 (6 bases). Trimming cost V 7 bases and J 9 bases, with 10 bases left between them. From germline, CDR1 is SGHVS and CDR2 FNYEAQ. CDR3 length: 11 residues. CDR3 bases: TGTGCCAGCACCCTGGGAGGTGAGCAGTTCTTC. As protein: CASTLGGEQFF.

The chain recombines TRBV12-3 or TRBV12-4 with TRBJ2-7; 8 bases map to TRBD2. This CDR3 contains 17 residues. J lost 5 bases, V lost 6 bases, and 18 bases had no gene match. The CDR3 nucleotides are TGTGCCAGCAGCCGCCTGTTAGAAGCGGGAGACCCCCACGAGCAGTACGTC. It codes for CASSRLLEAGDPHEQYV.

In nucleotides, the CDR3 is TGTGCCAGCAGCTTGGGCCGGGAGTCACCCCTCCACTTT. Amino acids: CASSLGRESPLHF. V and J are TRBV7-9 and TRBJ1-6; D not resolved. This CDR3 contains 13 residues. The V gene's germline CDR1 is SEHNR and CDR2 FQNEAQ (reference sequence). V shed 3 bases and J shed 10 bases, with 10 bases lying between them.

This clonotype has a handful of counts. The chain is built from TRBV12-5 and TRBJ2-1; D is uncertain. V lost 3 bases and J 8 bases, leaving 8 bases between the germline ends. The CDR3 runs to 12 residues. From germline, CDR1 is LGHNT and CDR2 FRNRAP. CDR3 sequence reads: CASGFRTDEQFF. CDR3 bases: TGTGCTAGTGGTTTCAGGACCGATGAGCAGTTCTTC.

The V and J genes are TRBV4-3 and TRBJ2-2; D may be TRBD2 (5 bases). Germline CDR1 LGHNA, CDR2 YSLEER. This CDR3 has 16 amino acids. V was trimmed by 1 base and J by 4 bases, leaving 13 bases between them. Written as DNA, the CDR3 is TGCGCCAGCAGCCAAGCTAGTACCGGGGTCACCGGGGAGCTGTTTTTT. Encoded protein: CASSQASTGVTGELFF.